A selection of T cell receptor beta chains follows, all from one sample in a study of beta chain features in type 1 diabetes. This table comes from immunoSEQ multiplex PCR, and its TCRdb copy is limited to in-frame clones, with some not included. The table has fewer than 200,000 clones, more than 10% seen once; the top ten hold 0.62%. Sequences were obtained from central memory CD4+ T cells from blood. The receptor set was obtained from a woman aged 18 to 35 in good health. Both conserved end residues are part of each CDR3. D genes are given only for firm matches. The size field is filled for only some rows; it gives once, few, many or a size class.

size	D	length	V	J	CDR3	DNA
few	TRBD1	16	TRBV28	TRBJ2-3	CASSLPTGGVSDTQYF	TGTGCCAGCAGTTTACCTACAGGGGGCGTCTCGGATACGCAGTATTTT
NA	TRBD1	15	TRBV7-9	TRBJ1-4	CASSHRGRIDEKLFF	TGTGCCAGCAGCCACAGGGGGCGAATAGATGAAAAACTGTTTTTT
NA	NA	12	TRBV7-9	TRBJ2-6	CASSLETNVLTF	TGTGCCAGCAGCCTTGAGACCAACGTCCTGACTTTC
few	NA	13	TRBV30	TRBJ1-1	CAWSRASSTEAFF	TGTGCCTGGAGCAGGGCTAGTTCCACTGAAGCTTTCTTT
NA	TRBD1	15	TRBV27	TRBJ1-5	CASSTLGQGQQPQHF	TGTGCCAGCAGTACGTTGGGACAGGGCCAACAGCCCCAGCATTTT
few	TRBD2	15	TRBV6-6	TRBJ2-3	CASSYSTSGRDTQYF	TGTGCCAGCAGTTACTCGACTAGCGGGAGAGATACGCAGTATTTT
few	NA	15	TRBV4-1	TRBJ2-3	CASSQGRGSTDTQYF	TGCGCCAGCAGCCAAGGAAGGGGTAGCACAGATACGCAGTATTTT
few	TRBD2	16	TRBV11-2	TRBJ2-1	CASTVFRLAGIGEQFF	TGTGCCAGCACCGTATTCAGACTAGCGGGAATCGGTGAGCAGTTCTTC
NA	NA	17	TRBV28	TRBJ1-1	CASSLEGFRGMNTEAFF	TGTGCCAGCAGTTTGGAAGGGTTTAGGGGGATGAACACTGAAGCTTTCTTT
NA	TRBD2	16	TRBV28	TRBJ2-7	CASGTPTRGEVAGVRF	TGTGCCAGCGGCACCCCCACCAGGGGGGAAGTAGCGGGAGTCAGGTTC
few	NA	14	TRBV2	TRBJ2-1	CASREGSYYNEQFF	TGTGCCAGCAGGGAAGGGTCCTACTACAATGAGCAGTTCTTC
NA	TRBD2	16	TRBV4-2	TRBJ2-3	CASSQDSGFSTDTQYF	TGTGCCAGCAGCCAAGATAGCGGGTTTAGCACAGATACGCAGTATTTT
NA	TRBD2	17	TRBV7-8	TRBJ2-1	CASSLGTSGTIYNEQFF	TGTGCCAGCAGCTTAGGGACTAGCGGGACCATTTACAATGAGCAGTTCTTC
NA	NA	17	TRBV4-3	TRBJ2-1	CASSQDNSGRGYNEQFF	TGCGCCAGCAGCCAGGACAATAGCGGAAGGGGCTACAATGAGCAGTTCTTC